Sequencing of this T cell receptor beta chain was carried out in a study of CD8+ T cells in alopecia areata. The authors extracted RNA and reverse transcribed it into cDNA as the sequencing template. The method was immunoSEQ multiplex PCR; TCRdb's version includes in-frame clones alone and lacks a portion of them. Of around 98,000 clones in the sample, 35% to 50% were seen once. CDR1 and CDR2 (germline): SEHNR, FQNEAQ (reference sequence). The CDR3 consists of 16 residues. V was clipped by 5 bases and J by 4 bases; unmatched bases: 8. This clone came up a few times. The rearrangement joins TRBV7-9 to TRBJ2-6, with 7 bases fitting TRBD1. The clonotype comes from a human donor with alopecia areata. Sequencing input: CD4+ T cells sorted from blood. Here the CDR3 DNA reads TGTGCCAGCAGCCCCCACAGGGGTTCCGGGGCCAACGTCCTGACTTTC. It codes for CASSPHRGSGANVLTF.